This paragraph covers one T cell receptor beta chain sequence. Roughly 99 million PBMCs were counted before genomic DNA extraction. The sample belongs to a study of shared clonotypes between healthy human individuals. With 0 bases removed from V and 1 base from J, the gap between germline ends came to 16 bases. The CDR3 loop spans 17 amino acids. Per the germline V gene, CDR1 is SGHDT and CDR2 is YYEEEE. Generated by immunoSEQ multiplex PCR, the TCRdb table keeps only in-frame clones and is missing some. The profile shows fewer than 550,000 clones, 75% to 80% of them singletons. The specimen sequenced was PBMCs. This chain links TRBV5-6 with TRBJ1-1, with a weak D call TRBD1 (5 bases). This clonotype originated in a woman in her 40s in good health. Some clones in this sample may be carry-over from other donors' samples. The CDR3 coding sequence is TGTGCCAGCAGCTTGGCTTGGGGGTACGGGGAGAACACTGAAGCTTTCTTT. Its protein is CASSLAWGYGENTEAFF.